This T cell receptor beta chain is from a study of blood T cells in healthy people across ages. Germline-derived CDR1 and CDR2 are SEHNR and FQNEAQ (reference sequence). The CDR3 consists of 15 residues. Trimming cost V 5 bases and J 8 bases; bases outside gene matches: 7. A second PCR of roughly 7 to 11 cycles used a sample-barcoded 5' primer and a J-beta primer mix. TCRdb redid the calling of the 5' RACE reads with MiXCR, one entry per CDR3 protein. In the table there are roughly 1 million distinct CDR3 sequences, approximately 26% of which are singletons. This sample also belongs to another study, concerning T cells of mothers and their children.

The sample comprised blood. The receptor's source is a girl aged 2-10 years in good health. The chain combines TRBV7-9 with TRBJ2-1, with 12 bases aligning to TRBD1. This chain's CDR3 is CASSQGTGGRDEQFF. The CDR3 DNA follows: TGTGCCAGCAGCCAAGGGACAGGGGGCAGGGATGAGCAGTTCTTC.